The sequence of this T cell receptor beta chain was determined in a study of patients and donors after allogeneic stem cell transplantation. One entry per CDR3 protein, called by TCRdb with MiXCR from the RT-PCR reads. The table has roughly 180,000 distinct CDR3 sequences, around two fifths seen once. Trimming at V came to 6 bases and at J to 4 bases, leaving 4 bases not matched to a gene. The CDR3 contains 14 residues. Germline values: CDR1 MNHEY, CDR2 SMNVEV (reference sequence). This clonotype was counted only a few times. This chain joins TRBV27 and TRBJ1-2; 11 nucleotides match TRBD1. The TCR comes from a human donor who was either an allogeneic HSCT recipient or a stem cell or donor lymphocyte infusion donor (not recorded which). It is not recorded whose cells these are; they may come from a transplant donor. The sequenced sample was blood, either unsorted or a sorted T cell fraction (not recorded which). The CDR3 nucleotides are TGTGCCAGCAGGAGGACAGGGGGCGGCTATGGCTACACCTTC. The encoded protein is CASRRTGGGYGYTF.